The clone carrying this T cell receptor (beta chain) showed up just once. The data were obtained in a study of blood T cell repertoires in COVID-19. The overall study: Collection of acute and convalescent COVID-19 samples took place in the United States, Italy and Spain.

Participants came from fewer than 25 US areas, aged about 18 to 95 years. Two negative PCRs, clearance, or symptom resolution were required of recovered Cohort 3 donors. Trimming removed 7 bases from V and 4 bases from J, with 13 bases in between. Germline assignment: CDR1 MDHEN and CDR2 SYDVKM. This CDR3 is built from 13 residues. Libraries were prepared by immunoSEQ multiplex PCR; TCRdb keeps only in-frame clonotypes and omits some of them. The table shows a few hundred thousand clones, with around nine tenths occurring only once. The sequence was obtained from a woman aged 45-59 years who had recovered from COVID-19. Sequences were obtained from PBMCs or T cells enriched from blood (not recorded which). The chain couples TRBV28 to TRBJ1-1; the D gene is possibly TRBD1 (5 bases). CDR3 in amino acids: CASKLWGGTEAFF. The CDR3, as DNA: TGTGCCAGCAAGCTTTGGGGGGGCACTGAAGCTTTCTTT.